This entry describes one T cell receptor (beta chain). CDR1 is SEHNR, CDR2 FQNEAQ, per germline (reference sequence). V was cut by 5 bases and J by 3 bases, with 14 bases left in between. CDR3 length: 15 residues. The data were produced by immunoSEQ multiplex PCR, yet TCRdb's version contains in-frame clones alone and is incomplete. The sample includes approximately 87,000 clones, roughly 91% of them seen just once. These data belong to a study of blood T cell repertoires in COVID-19. Material for sequencing was peripheral blood. This clonotype originated in a man in his 70s with active or convalescent COVID-19. The chain uses TRBV7-9 and TRBJ1-5, with D possibly matching TRBD1 (5 bases). CDR3 residues: CASSPLSGANQPQHF. Written as DNA, the CDR3 is TGTGCCAGCAGCCCACTATCTGGGGCCAATCAGCCCCAGCATTTT.